The clone carrying this T cell receptor (beta chain) was found a few times. This entry belongs to a study of blood T cell repertoires in COVID-19. About the research overall: Researchers got acute and convalescent COVID-19 samples from the United States, Italy and Spain.

As processed by the authors: Reference gene primer amplification yielded estimated nucleated cell counts. TCRdb keeps only in-frame clones here, not all; method: immunoSEQ multiplex PCR. The V and J calls and clone size are taken from that table; D and trimming were inferred from the DNA. The profile shows about 200,000 clones, 85% to 90% of them singletons. Germline CDR1 is MNHEY and CDR2 is SMNVEV (reference sequence). The CDR3 sequence is 14 residues long. Trimming took off 4 bases at V and 8 bases at J, with 17 bases between the two ends. Seattle cases were enrolled at active infection and followed longitudinally.

The source is a person between 70 and 80 years old with COVID-19, enrolled during active disease. Sequenced: peripheral blood. The rearrangement uses TRBV27 and TRBJ1-2; D is unclear. The CDR3 DNA is TGTGCCAGCAGTTCCCCGGAGAGGCCCAGCGGCTACACCTTC. It yields the protein CASSSPERPSGYTF.